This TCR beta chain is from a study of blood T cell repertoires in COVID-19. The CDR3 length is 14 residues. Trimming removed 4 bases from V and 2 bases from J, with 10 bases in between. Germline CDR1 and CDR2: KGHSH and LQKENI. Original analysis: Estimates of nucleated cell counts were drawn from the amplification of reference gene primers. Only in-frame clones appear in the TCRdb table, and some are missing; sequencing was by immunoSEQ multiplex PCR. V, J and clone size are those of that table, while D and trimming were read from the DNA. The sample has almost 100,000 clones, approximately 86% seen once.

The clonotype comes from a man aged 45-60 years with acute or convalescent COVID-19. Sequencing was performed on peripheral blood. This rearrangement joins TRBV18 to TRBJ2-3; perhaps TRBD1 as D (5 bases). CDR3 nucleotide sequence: TGTGCCAGCTCACTATTGGACAACACAGATACGCAGTATTTT. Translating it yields CASSLLDNTDTQYF.